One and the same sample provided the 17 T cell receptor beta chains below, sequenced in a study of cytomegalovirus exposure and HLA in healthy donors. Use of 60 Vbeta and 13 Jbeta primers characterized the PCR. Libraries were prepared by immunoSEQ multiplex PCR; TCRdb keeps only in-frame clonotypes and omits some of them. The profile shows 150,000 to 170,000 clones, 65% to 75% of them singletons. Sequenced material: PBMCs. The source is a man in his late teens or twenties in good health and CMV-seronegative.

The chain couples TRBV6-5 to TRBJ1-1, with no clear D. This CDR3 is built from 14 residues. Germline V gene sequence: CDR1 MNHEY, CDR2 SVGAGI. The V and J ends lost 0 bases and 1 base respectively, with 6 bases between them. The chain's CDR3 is CASSYSGANTEAFF. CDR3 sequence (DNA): TGTGCCAGCAGTTACTCTGGAGCGAACACTGAAGCTTTCTTT.

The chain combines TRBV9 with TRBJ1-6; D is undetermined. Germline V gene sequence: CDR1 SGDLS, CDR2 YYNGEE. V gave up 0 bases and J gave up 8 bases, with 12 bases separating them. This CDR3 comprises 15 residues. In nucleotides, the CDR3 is TGTGCCAGCAGCGTAGACGGAGGGAATTATTCACCCCTCCACTTT. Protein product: CASSVDGGNYSPLHF.

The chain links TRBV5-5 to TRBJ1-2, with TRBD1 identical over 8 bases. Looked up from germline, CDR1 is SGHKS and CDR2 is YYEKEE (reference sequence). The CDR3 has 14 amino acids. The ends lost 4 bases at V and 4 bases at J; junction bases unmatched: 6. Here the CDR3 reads CASSRGQGPYGYTF. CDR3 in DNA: TGTGCCAGCAGCAGAGGACAGGGCCCCTATGGCTACACCTTC.

CDR3 DNA: TGTGCCAGCAGCCTAACGGCGGGGGCGCATCAGCCCCAGCATTTT. This codes for CASSLTAGAHQPQHF. This chain connects TRBV27 to TRBJ1-5; D is possibly TRBD1 (6 bases). V lost 6 bases and J lost 5, with 17 bases in between. The CDR3 contains 15 residues. Germline values: CDR1 MNHEY, CDR2 SMNVEV (reference sequence).

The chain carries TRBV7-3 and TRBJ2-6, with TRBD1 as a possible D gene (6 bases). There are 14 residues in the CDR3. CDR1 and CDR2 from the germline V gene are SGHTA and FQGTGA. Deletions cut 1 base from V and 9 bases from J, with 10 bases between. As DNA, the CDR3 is TGTGCCAGCAGCTTAAACAGGGCTGACAACGTCCTGACTTTC. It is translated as CASSLNRADNVLTF.

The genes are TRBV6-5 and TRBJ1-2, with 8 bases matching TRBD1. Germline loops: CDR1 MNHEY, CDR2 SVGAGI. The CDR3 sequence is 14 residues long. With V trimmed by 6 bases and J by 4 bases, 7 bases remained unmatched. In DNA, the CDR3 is TGTGCCAGCAGCTTATGGACAGGGAGCTATGGCTACACCTTC. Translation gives CASSLWTGSYGYTF.

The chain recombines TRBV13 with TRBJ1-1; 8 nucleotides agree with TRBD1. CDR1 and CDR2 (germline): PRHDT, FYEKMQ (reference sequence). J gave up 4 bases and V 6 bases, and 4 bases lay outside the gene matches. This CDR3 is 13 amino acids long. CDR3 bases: TGTGCCAGCAGTCTTACAGGGGGCACTGAAGCTTTCTTT. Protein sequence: CASSLTGGTEAFF.

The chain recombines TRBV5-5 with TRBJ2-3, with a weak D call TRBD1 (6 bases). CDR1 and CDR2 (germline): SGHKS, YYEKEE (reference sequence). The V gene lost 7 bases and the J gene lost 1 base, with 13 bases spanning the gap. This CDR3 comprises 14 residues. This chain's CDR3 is CASGGQLGTDTQYF. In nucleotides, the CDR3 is TGTGCCAGCGGAGGACAGCTGGGCACAGATACGCAGTATTTT.

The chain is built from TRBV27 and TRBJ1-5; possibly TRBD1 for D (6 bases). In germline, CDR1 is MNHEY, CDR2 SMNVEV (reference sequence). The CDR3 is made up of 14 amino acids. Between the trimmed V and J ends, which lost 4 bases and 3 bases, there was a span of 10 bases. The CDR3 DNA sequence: TGTGCCAGCAGTTCGGACAGAACCAATCAGCCCCAGCATTTT. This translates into CASSSDRTNQPQHF.

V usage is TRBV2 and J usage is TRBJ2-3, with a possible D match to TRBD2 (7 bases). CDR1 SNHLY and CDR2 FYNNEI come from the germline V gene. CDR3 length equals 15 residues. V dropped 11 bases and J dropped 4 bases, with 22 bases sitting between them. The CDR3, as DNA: TGTGCCGCCCCAACGGGGGGCCGACCGGCAGATACGCAGTATTTT. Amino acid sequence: CAAPTGGRPADTQYF.

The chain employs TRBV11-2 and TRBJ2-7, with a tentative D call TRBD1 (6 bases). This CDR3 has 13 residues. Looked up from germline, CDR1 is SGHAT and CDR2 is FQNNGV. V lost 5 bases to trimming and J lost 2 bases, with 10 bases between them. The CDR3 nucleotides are TGTGCCAGCAGCCAGGGGCAGCCCTACGAGCAGTACGTC. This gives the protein CASSQGQPYEQYV.

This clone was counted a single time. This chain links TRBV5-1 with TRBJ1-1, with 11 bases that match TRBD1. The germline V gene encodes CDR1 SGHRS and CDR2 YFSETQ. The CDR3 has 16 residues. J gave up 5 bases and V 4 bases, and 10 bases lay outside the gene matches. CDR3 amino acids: CASSTGQGGSRTEAFF. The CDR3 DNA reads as TGCGCCAGCAGCACGGGACAGGGGGGGTCCAGGACTGAAGCTTTCTTT.

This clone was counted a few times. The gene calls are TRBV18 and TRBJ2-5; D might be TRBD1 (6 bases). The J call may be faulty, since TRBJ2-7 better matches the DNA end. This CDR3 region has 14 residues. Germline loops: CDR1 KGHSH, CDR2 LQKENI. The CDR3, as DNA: TGTGCCAGCTCACGGGGACAACCGGGCTACGAGCAGTACTTC. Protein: CASSRGQPGYEQYF.

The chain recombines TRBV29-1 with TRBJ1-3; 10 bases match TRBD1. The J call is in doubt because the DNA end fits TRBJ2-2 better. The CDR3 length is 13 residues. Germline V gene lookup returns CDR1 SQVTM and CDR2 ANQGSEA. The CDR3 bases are TGCAGCGGCGGGACAGGGGATCACGGGGAGCTGTTTTTT. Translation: CSGGTGDHGELFF.

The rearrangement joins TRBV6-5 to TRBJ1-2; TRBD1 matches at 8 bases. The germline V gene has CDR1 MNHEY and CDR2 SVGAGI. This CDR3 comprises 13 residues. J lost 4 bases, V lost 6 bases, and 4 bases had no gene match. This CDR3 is CASRLTGAYGYTF. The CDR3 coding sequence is TGTGCCAGCAGACTGACAGGGGCCTATGGCTACACCTTC.

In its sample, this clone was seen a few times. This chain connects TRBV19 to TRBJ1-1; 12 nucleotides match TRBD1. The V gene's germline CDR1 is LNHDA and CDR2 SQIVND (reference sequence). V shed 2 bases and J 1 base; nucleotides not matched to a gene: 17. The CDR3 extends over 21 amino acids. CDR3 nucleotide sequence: TGTGCCAGTAGTATACTGTCCTTCCGGTGGGACAGGGGGCGGGAGAACACTGAAGCTTTCTTT. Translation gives CASSILSFRWDRGRENTEAFF.

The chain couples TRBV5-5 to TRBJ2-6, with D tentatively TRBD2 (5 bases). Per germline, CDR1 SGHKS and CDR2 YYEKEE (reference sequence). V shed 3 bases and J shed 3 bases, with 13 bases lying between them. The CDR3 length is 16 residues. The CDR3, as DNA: TGTGCCAGCAGCTCCCGAGCCGGGGTTGGGGCCAACGTCCTGACTTTC. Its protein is CASSSRAGVGANVLTF. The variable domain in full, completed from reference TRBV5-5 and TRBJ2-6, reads DAGVTQSPTHLIKTRGQQVTLRCSPISGHKSVSWYQQVLGQGPQFIFQYYEKEERGRGNFPDRFSARQFPNYSSELNVNALLLGDSALYLCASSSRAGVGANVLTFGAGSRLTVL.